A single sample is the source of the 16 T cell receptor beta chains below, sequenced in a study of T-cell memory formation after mild COVID-19. TCRdb passed the 5' RACE reads through MiXCR, listing each CDR3 protein once. The table has some 190,000 distinct CDR3 sequences, approximately 16% seen once. The sequenced sample consisted of PBMCs or a T cell subset sorted from them (not recorded which). The source is an adult woman who had mild COVID-19 (a few samples of this study predate the infection). Cell type and time point are not known.

This chain links TRBV7-9 with TRBJ1-5, with 7 bases fitting TRBD1. This CDR3 comprises 14 residues. The ends lost 4 bases at V and 3 bases at J; junction bases unmatched: 3. Germline V gene sequence: CDR1 SEHNR, CDR2 FQNEAQ (reference sequence). The CDR3 loop is CASSSGQPNQPQHF. The CDR3 coding sequence is TGTGCCAGCAGCTCGGGACAGCCCAATCAGCCCCAGCATTTT.

This rearrangement joins TRBV5-6 to TRBJ2-7, with 8 bases lining up with TRBD2. There are 14 residues in the CDR3. Losses at the gene ends were 3 bases for V and 5 bases for J; bases not matched to a gene: 7. CDR1 and CDR2 from the germline V gene are SGHDT and YYEEEE. The CDR3 spells CASSWRSGRDEQYF. CDR3 in DNA: TGTGCCAGCAGCTGGAGGAGCGGGAGAGACGAGCAGTACTTC.

V gene TRBV6-5 combines with J gene TRBJ1-4; D not certain. Deletions cut 4 bases from V and 5 bases from J, with 8 bases between. CDR1 is MNHEY, CDR2 SVGAGI, per germline. This CDR3 contains 13 residues. DNA for the CDR3: TGTGCCAGCAGTTCCCACTGGAATGAAAAACTGTTTTTT. As protein: CASSSHWNEKLFF.

The V call is TRBV5-1, the J call TRBJ2-3; 9 bases are a match to TRBD1. The length of the CDR3 is 15 residues. V gave up 4 bases and J gave up 7 bases; unmatched junction bases: 10. The germline CDR1 and CDR2 sequences are SGHRS and YFSETQ. This chain's CDR3 is CASSGGQGQTYTQYF. In DNA form, the CDR3 reads TGCGCCAGCAGCGGGGGACAGGGTCAAACCTATACGCAGTATTTT.

This chain uses TRBV2 with TRBJ2-7, with D unclear. V lost 4 bases and J lost 6, with 10 bases in between. Germline CDR1 reads SNHLY; CDR2 reads FYNNEI. This CDR3 contains 12 residues. DNA for the CDR3: TGTGCCAGCAGTGCCAGTTCAAGCGAGCAGTACTTC. Its translation is CASSASSSEQYF.

The V call is TRBV7-9, the J call TRBJ2-1, with D unclear. V was pared by 2 bases and J by 7 bases, with 18 bases between. The germline CDR1 and CDR2 sequences are SEHNR and FQNEAQ (reference sequence). This CDR3 region has 16 residues. CDR3 amino acids: CASSLWVQLDGNEQFF. Written as DNA, the CDR3 is TGTGCCAGCAGCTTATGGGTCCAGCTGGATGGGAATGAGCAGTTCTTC.

This clonotype has at least ten counts. This rearrangement joins TRBV27 to TRBJ1-3; TRBD1 might be the D (5 bases). V was clipped by 8 bases and J by 3 bases, with 14 bases between them. This CDR3 contains 14 residues. The V gene's germline CDR1 is MNHEY and CDR2 SMNVEV (reference sequence). The CDR3 loop is CASRPGGGGNTIYF. CDR3 bases: TGTGCCAGCCGACCCGGGGGAGGTGGAAACACCATATATTTT.

This rearrangement joins TRBV4-2 to TRBJ2-1; D may be TRBD1 (6 bases). Germline V CDR1 and CDR2: LGHNA, YNFKEQ. CDR3 length: 16 amino acids. The V end was cut by 0 bases, the J end by 5 bases, with 14 bases between. The CDR3 DNA sequence: TGTGCCAGCAGCCAAGATTGGGGCGACAGGAACAATGAGCAGTTCTTC. Its protein is CASSQDWGDRNNEQFF.

The sample holds a few counts of this clonotype. The CDR3 sequence: CASSSPGLALNEQFF. CDR3 coding DNA: TGTGCCAGCAGTTCGCCGGGACTAGCACTCAATGAGCAGTTCTTC. The V gene is TRBV6-5, the J gene TRBJ2-1; 9 positions match TRBD2. Germline V lookup: CDR1 MNHEY, CDR2 SVGAGI. The CDR3 totals 15 residues. Trimming at V came to 4 bases and at J to 6 bases, leaving 7 bases not matched to a gene.

The chain recombines TRBV7-8 with TRBJ2-7, with 13 bases fitting TRBD2. This CDR3 spans 16 amino acids. V trimming: 1 base; J trimming: 3 bases; junction bases outside the gene matches: 3. Germline loops: CDR1 SGHVS, CDR2 FQNEAQ. The CDR3 loop reads CASSLGGLAGLYEQYF. In DNA, the CDR3 is TGTGCCAGCAGCTTAGGGGGACTAGCGGGACTCTACGAGCAGTACTTC.

The V gene is TRBV12-3 or TRBV12-4, the J gene TRBJ1-6; 9 bases are a match to TRBD1. V trimming: 5 bases; J trimming: 5 bases; junction bases outside the gene matches: 7. The CDR3 totals 16 residues. Here the CDR3 DNA reads TGTGCCAGCAGTCCCCGGGGGACAGGGAATAATTCACCCCTCCACTTT. Translating it yields CASSPRGTGNNSPLHF.

The rearrangement links TRBV24-1 to TRBJ2-3; D possibly corresponds to TRBD2 (6 bases). V was shortened by 2 bases and J by 5 bases, with 19 bases between the two germline ends. The germline V gene encodes CDR1 KGHDR and CDR2 SFDVKD. The CDR3 runs to 17 residues. The CDR3 sequence is CATSDYSRGGGGDTQYF. Written as DNA, the CDR3 is TGTGCCACCAGTGATTATTCCCGGGGAGGCGGCGGAGATACGCAGTATTTT.

The CDR3 DNA reads as TGTGCCAGCATCGGGGAGACCCAGTACTTC. Its protein product is CASIGETQYF. The rearrangement uses TRBV7-8 and TRBJ2-5, with no clear D. The V end was cut by 7 bases, the J end by 5 bases, with 5 bases between. The CDR3 loop spans 10 amino acids. Germline assignment: CDR1 SGHVS and CDR2 FQNEAQ.

This clonotype was recorded a few times. J is TRBJ2-7 and V is TRBV18, with 7 bases that match TRBD1. J was trimmed by 2 bases and V by 2 bases; bases with no gene match: 6. Germline V lookup: CDR1 KGHSH, CDR2 LQKENI. This CDR3 contains 15 residues. Written as DNA, the CDR3 is TGTGCCAGCTCACCATGGACAGGTGGGACCTACGAGCAGTACTTC. Translating gives CASSPWTGGTYEQYF.

The chain employs TRBV27 and TRBJ2-7; tentatively, D is TRBD1 (5 bases). V dropped 3 bases and J dropped 6 bases, with 15 bases sitting between them. Looked up from germline, CDR1 is MNHEY and CDR2 is SMNVEV (reference sequence). CDR3 length: 14 amino acids. CDR3 nucleotides: TGTGCCAGCAGTTTTGGCAGGGTCCAGAGCGAGCAGTACTTC. Translation: CASSFGRVQSEQYF.

A few counts support this clonotype. The V call is TRBV11-2, the J call TRBJ1-1; D call uncertain. V gave up 0 bases and J gave up 5 bases, with 7 bases separating them. The CDR3 is 13 amino acids. Germline V gene lookup returns CDR1 SGHAT and CDR2 FQNNGV. CDR3 sequence reads: CASSLEVRTEAFF. In DNA form, the CDR3 reads TGTGCCAGCAGCTTAGAGGTCAGAACTGAAGCTTTCTTT. The whole variable domain, remainder taken from reference TRBV11-2 and TRBJ1-1, is EAGVAQSPRYKIIEKRQSVAFWCNPISGHATLYWYQQILGQGPKLLIQFQNNGVVDDSQLPKDRFSAERLKGVDSTLKIQPAKLEDSAVYLCASSLEVRTEAFFGQGTRLTVV.